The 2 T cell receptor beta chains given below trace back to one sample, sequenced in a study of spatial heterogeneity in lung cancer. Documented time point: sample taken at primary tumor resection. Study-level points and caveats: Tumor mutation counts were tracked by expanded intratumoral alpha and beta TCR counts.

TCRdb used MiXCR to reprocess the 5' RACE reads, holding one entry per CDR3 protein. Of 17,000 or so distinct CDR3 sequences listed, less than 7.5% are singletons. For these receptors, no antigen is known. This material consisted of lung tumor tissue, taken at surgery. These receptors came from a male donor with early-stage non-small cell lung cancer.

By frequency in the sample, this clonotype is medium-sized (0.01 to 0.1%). In nucleotides, the CDR3 is TGTGCCAGTAGTATTGTAGCGGTCCCGACTAGCACAGATACGCAGTATTTT. Amino acids: CASSIVAVPTSTDTQYF. The chain uses TRBV19 and TRBJ2-3; D might be TRBD2 (6 bases). Trimming took off 3 bases at V and 0 bases at J, with 16 bases between the two ends. Germline CDR1 is LNHDA and CDR2 is SQIVND (reference sequence). The CDR3 runs to 17 residues.

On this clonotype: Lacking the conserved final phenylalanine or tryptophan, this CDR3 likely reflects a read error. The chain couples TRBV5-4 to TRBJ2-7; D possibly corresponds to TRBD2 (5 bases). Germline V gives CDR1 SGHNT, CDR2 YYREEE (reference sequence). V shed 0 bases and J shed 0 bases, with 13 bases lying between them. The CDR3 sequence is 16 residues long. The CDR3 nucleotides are TGTGCCAGCAGCTTGGTTTCGGGGTATGACTCCTACGAGCAGTACTTA. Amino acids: CASSLVSGYDSYEQYL.